One sample yielded the 17 T cell receptor beta chains listed below, sequenced in a study of blood T cell repertoires in COVID-19. Data came from immunoSEQ multiplex PCR; TCRdb stores just in-frame clones and leaves some out. The sample shows some 82,000 clones, about four fifths of them seen only once. The source material was peripheral blood. The receptor source for this set is an elderly man with active or convalescent COVID-19.

V usage is TRBV24-1 and J usage is TRBJ1-2, with D tentatively TRBD1 (6 bases). Between the trimmed V and J ends, which lost 2 bases and 0 bases, there was a span of 9 bases. This CDR3 has 15 amino acids. CDR1 is KGHDR, CDR2 SFDVKD, per germline. This CDR3 reads CATSDSRTANYGYTF. As DNA, the CDR3 is TGTGCCACCAGTGATTCCCGGACAGCTAACTATGGCTACACCTTC.

This clone was detected only a few times. V and J are TRBV27 and TRBJ1-2; D may be TRBD1 (5 bases). Trimming stripped 3 bases from V and 0 bases from J, with 8 bases between. CDR1 is MNHEY, CDR2 SMNVEV, per germline (reference sequence). The CDR3 sequence is 14 residues long. The CDR3 bases are TGTGCCAGCAGTTTGAGACAGACTAACTATGGCTACACCTTC. Residues: CASSLRQTNYGYTF.

The gene calls are TRBV11-2 and TRBJ2-7; 9 nucleotides agree with TRBD2. CDR1 SGHAT and CDR2 FQNNGV come from the germline V gene. This CDR3 is 17 amino acids long. With V trimmed by 0 bases and J by 7 bases, 13 bases remained unmatched. The CDR3 coding sequence is TGTGCCAGCAGCTTAGAAGGGGTTAGCGGGAGTCTAAGGGAGCAGTACTTC. This translates into CASSLEGVSGSLREQYF. Full variable domain (remainder filled in from reference TRBV11-2 and TRBJ2-7): EAGVAQSPRYKIIEKRQSVAFWCNPISGHATLYWYQQILGQGPKLLIQFQNNGVVDDSQLPKDRFSAERLKGVDSTLKIQPAKLEDSAVYLCASSLEGVSGSLREQYFGPGTRLTVT.

V is TRBV2 and J is TRBJ1-2, with 7 nucleotides matching TRBD1. In germline, CDR1 is SNHLY, CDR2 FYNNEI. This CDR3 contains 15 residues. The junction had 10 bases not matched to a gene; V was cut back by 7 bases and J by 2 bases. The CDR3 sequence: CASIIGTAMNYGYTF. The CDR3 DNA reads as TGTGCCAGCATCATAGGGACAGCGATGAACTATGGCTACACCTTC.

The V gene is TRBV6-5, the J gene TRBJ2-7, with D perhaps matching TRBD1 (6 bases). The CDR3 has 15 amino acids. Germline V CDR1 and CDR2: MNHEY, SVGAGI. The V and J ends lost 2 bases and 4 bases respectively, with 15 bases between them. CDR3 in amino acids: CASSYRDTRAYEQYF. The CDR3 DNA is TGTGCCAGCAGTTACCGGGACACGCGGGCTTACGAGCAGTACTTC.

The gene calls are TRBV27 and TRBJ2-3, with TRBD2 as a possible D gene (6 bases). The CDR3 contains 15 residues. The ends were cut back, 2 bases at V and 1 base at J, with 10 bases in the middle. Germline-derived CDR1 and CDR2 are MNHEY and SMNVEV (reference sequence). DNA for the CDR3: TGTGCCAGCAGTTTAGGGGTAGCGGGCACAGATACGCAGTATTTT. Protein product: CASSLGVAGTDTQYF.

The chain has TRBV30 and TRBJ2-3, with 9 bases that match TRBD2. Looked up from germline, CDR1 is GTSNPN and CDR2 is SVGIG (reference sequence). Trimming cost V 2 bases and J 0 bases; bases outside gene matches: 3. The CDR3 covers 15 residues. In DNA, the CDR3 is TGTGCCTGGAGTCCACTAGCGGGTAGCACAGATACGCAGTATTTT. Encoded protein: CAWSPLAGSTDTQYF.

This clone has just a few counts. The V call is TRBV4-2, the J call TRBJ2-5, with TRBD2 identical over 13 bases. CDR3 length: 18 residues. The V gene end was trimmed by 1 base and the J gene end by 5 bases; junction bases not matched to a gene: 10. CDR1 and CDR2 from the germline V gene are LGHNA and YNFKEQ. The CDR3 here is CASSQVWTSGGGGETQYF. The CDR3 DNA is TGTGCCAGCAGCCAAGTCTGGACTAGCGGGGGTGGTGGGGAGACCCAGTACTTC.

The chain is built from TRBV29-1 and TRBJ2-6, with 12 bases fitting TRBD1. This CDR3 has 18 amino acids. CDR1 and CDR2 (germline): SQVTM, ANQGSEA. With V trimmed by 7 bases and J by 3 bases, 13 bases remained unmatched. The CDR3 is CSAVGWGQGAGGANVLTF. As DNA, the CDR3 is TGCAGCGCCGTAGGGTGGGGACAGGGGGCAGGTGGGGCCAACGTCCTGACTTTC.

The rearrangement links TRBV7-9 to TRBJ2-7; tentatively, D is TRBD2 (6 bases). With 1 base removed from V and 2 bases from J, the gap between germline ends came to 15 bases. Germline-derived CDR1 and CDR2 are SEHNR and FQNEAQ (reference sequence). This CDR3 region has 16 residues. The chain's CDR3 is CASSLEGARGTYEQYF. DNA of the CDR3: TGTGCCAGCAGCTTAGAAGGAGCCCGGGGGACCTACGAGCAGTACTTC.

The rearrangement links TRBV6-5 to TRBJ2-5; D possibly corresponds to TRBD1 (6 bases). The CDR3 is 14 amino acids. Trimming left V 5 bases short and J 2 bases short, with 12 bases between. The germline V gene has CDR1 MNHEY and CDR2 SVGAGI. This chain's CDR3 is CASSHRDTQETQYF. As DNA, the CDR3 is TGTGCCAGCAGTCACCGGGACACTCAAGAGACCCAGTACTTC.

The sample holds one count of this clone. This sequence joins TRBV4-1 and TRBJ1-1; D is uncertain. Trimming left V 1 base short and J 1 base short, with 13 bases between. The CDR3 extends over 16 amino acids. Germline assignment: CDR1 MGHRA and CDR2 YSYEKL. The CDR3 sequence: CASSQVARVENTEAFF. The CDR3 nucleotides read TGCGCCAGCAGCCAAGTCGCTCGGGTTGAGAACACTGAAGCTTTCTTT.

As to this clone: A junction boundary mismatches the germline segment, possibly from a read error. This chain joins TRBV3-1 (or the pseudogene TRBV3-2) and TRBJ2-1, with TRBD2 matching 12 bases. The germline CDR1 and CDR2 sequences are LGHDT and YNNKEL (reference sequence). The CDR3 extends over 19 amino acids. The CDR3: CARSHGGLAGGEGGNEQFF. Here the CDR3 DNA reads TGTGCCCGCAGCCACGGGGGGCTAGCGGGGGGGGAGGGCGGAAATGAGCAGTTCTTC.

V is TRBV11-3 and J is TRBJ2-2, with 8 nucleotides matching TRBD1. The CDR3 contains 15 residues. The V gene's germline CDR1 is SGHNT and CDR2 YENEEA. With V trimmed by 1 base and J by 6 bases, 4 bases remained unmatched. The chain's CDR3 is CASSLVGQGPGELFF. DNA of the CDR3: TGTGCCAGCAGCTTAGTAGGACAGGGTCCCGGGGAGCTGTTTTTT.

The J gene is TRBJ2-5, the V gene TRBV10-3; TRBD2 matches at 8 bases. V dropped 8 bases and J dropped 2; count of bases not matched to a gene: 4. The germline gives CDR1 ENHRY, CDR2 SYGVKD. The CDR3 runs 13 residues. The CDR3 DNA sequence: TGTGCCATCGCCCAGCGGGAGCAAGAGACCCAGTACTTC. Amino acid sequence: CAIAQREQETQYF.

In DNA form, the CDR3 reads TGTGCCAGCAGCCAAGGGGGACAGGAACCCTACGAGCAGTACTTC. It yields the protein CASSQGGQEPYEQYF. This sequence joins TRBV3-1 (or the pseudogene TRBV3-2) and TRBJ2-7, with 8 bases aligning to TRBD1. This CDR3 has 15 amino acids. Germline V CDR1 and CDR2: LGHDT, YNNKEL (reference sequence). With V trimmed by 1 base and J by 2 bases, 4 bases remained unmatched.

The rearrangement links TRBV30 to TRBJ2-1; D is unclear. CDR3 length: 11 residues. Deletions cut 2 bases from V and 7 bases from J, with 6 bases between. Germline V gives CDR1 GTSNPN, CDR2 SVGIG (reference sequence). Written as DNA, the CDR3 is TGTGCCTGGAGTTCCCAGAATGAGCAGTTCTTC. Its translation: CAWSSQNEQFF.